This T cell receptor beta chain is drawn from a study of T-cell reconstitution after alpha-beta-depleted transplantation in children. This clonotype was observed a few times. The antigen is undetermined. This CDR3 spans 16 amino acids. Germline assignment: CDR1 SGDLS and CDR2 YYNGEE. V was shortened by 7 bases and J by 0 bases, with 17 bases between the two germline ends. Construction of the TCRbeta library involved unique molecular identifiers. TCRdb analysed the PCR reads with MiXCR anew, one entry per CDR3 protein. This table has 500,000 or so distinct CDR3 sequences, approximately 10% appearing once. Study results and limitations: After transplant, high TCRbeta diversity at day 60 in some patients arose from surviving recipient T cells and thymic progenitors. There were reportedly several hundred expanded graft clones from which alpha-beta T cells came about two months after transplant. By one year post-transplant, T-cell counts and diversity largely arose from T cells that were newly produced.

The sample consisted of PBMCs, mostly from graft donor cells, taken 180 days after TCRalphabeta/CD19-depleted stem cell transplant. This TCR derives from a female patient aged 2-15 years who had a stem cell transplant for aplastic anemia, so the T cells may come from the graft donor. This rearrangement joins TRBV9 to TRBJ1-3; no firm D call. This CDR3 is CASGREDPSSGNTIYF. As DNA, the CDR3 is TGTGCCAGCGGTCGTGAGGACCCCAGCTCTGGAAACACCATATATTTT. The whole variable domain, remainder taken from reference TRBV9 and TRBJ1-3, is DSGVTQTPKHLITATGQRVTLRCSPRSGDLSVYWYQQSLDQGLQFLIQYYNGEERAKGNILERFSAQQFPDLHSELNLSSLELGDSALYFCASGREDPSSGNTIYFGEGSWLTVV.